The present T cell receptor beta chain was sequenced within a study of shared clonotypes between healthy human individuals. The V end lost 6 bases, the J end lost 6 bases, and 9 bases lay between the germline ends. Germline V gene lookup returns CDR1 MDHEN and CDR2 SYDVKM. This CDR3 contains 11 residues. The assay ran at deep level. Sequenced by immunoSEQ multiplex PCR; TCRdb stores in-frame clones only, minus some. The table has fewer than 600,000 clones, 75% to 80% seen once; the top ten hold approximately 12%. Sequenced sample: PBMCs. The origin of this receptor is a woman in her 40s in good health. Some clones in this sample may be carry-over from other donors' samples. This chain joins TRBV28 and TRBJ2-7; maybe TRBD1 (6 bases). The CDR3 loop reads CASRGDTEQYF. CDR3 bases: TGTGCCAGCAGGGGGGACACCGAGCAGTACTTC.